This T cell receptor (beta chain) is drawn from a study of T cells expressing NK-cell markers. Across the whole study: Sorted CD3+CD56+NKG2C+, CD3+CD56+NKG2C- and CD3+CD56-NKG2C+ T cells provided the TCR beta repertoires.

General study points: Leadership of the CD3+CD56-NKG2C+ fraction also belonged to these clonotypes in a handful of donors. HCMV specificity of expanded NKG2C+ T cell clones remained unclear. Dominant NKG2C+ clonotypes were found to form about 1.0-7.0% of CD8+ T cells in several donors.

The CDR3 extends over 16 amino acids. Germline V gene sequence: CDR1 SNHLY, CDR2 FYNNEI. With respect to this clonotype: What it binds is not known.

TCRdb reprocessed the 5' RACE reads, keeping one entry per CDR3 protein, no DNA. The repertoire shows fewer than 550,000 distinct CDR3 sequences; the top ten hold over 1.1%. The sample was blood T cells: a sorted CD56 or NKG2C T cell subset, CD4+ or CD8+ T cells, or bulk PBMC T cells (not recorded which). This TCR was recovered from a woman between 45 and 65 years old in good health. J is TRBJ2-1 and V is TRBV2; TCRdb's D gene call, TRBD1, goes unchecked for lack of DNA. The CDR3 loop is CASSVNGGAPYNEQFF.